This T cell receptor (beta chain) originates from a study of early T cells in non-severe SARS-CoV-2 infection. At the level of the study: Sequencing used unsorted whole-blood bulk RNA, so chains lack pairing.

Unique molecular identifiers (one per individual cDNA molecule) were attached. TCRdb independently ran MiXCR on the 5' RACE reads; one entry per CDR3 protein. The sample contains about 100,000 distinct CDR3 sequences, approximately 13% of which appear only once. The CDR3 has 15 amino acids. The V gene lost 4 bases and the J gene lost 0 bases, with 13 bases spanning the gap. Germline V lookup: CDR1 SGDLS, CDR2 YYNGEE. Findings and limits, study-wide: VDJdb matching, biased toward anti-spike CD8 responses, missed private and CD4 specificities.

This clonotype appeared many times. Its antigen remains unidentified. This TCR came from an adult who was a healthcare worker with PCR-confirmed SARS-CoV-2 infection or an uninfected control (not recorded which). The chain couples TRBV9 to TRBJ1-2, with unresolved D. The material sequenced was whole blood. CDR3 loop: CASSPGRSANYGYTF. CDR3 nucleotide sequence: TGTGCCAGCAGCCCCGGGAGATCAGCTAACTATGGCTACACCTTC. The full variable domain, with the rest looked up from reference TRBV9 and TRBJ1-2, is DSGVTQTPKHLITATGQRVTLRCSPRSGDLSVYWYQQSLDQGLQFLIQYYNGEERAKGNILERFSAQQFPDLHSELNLSSLELGDSALYFCASSPGRSANYGYTFGSGTRLTVV.